The 31 T cell receptor beta chains listed next were all sequenced from one sample in a study of Ad26.COV2.S vaccination and SARS-CoV-2 variants. Described treatment: 15 to 20 received Ad26.COV2.S at low or high dose, single or two shots; about 5 received placebo; per-sample allocation not given. Samples analyzed were those drawn on day 63 after the first vaccine or placebo injection. Here immunoSEQ multiplex PCR was the method, and the copy in TCRdb shows in-frame clones only, minus some. The table has hundreds of thousands of clones, about 88% seen once. This sample comprised peripheral blood, obtained in a trial of Ad26.COV2.S vaccine versus placebo. The receptors come from a person between 18 and 65 years old who received the Ad26.COV2.S COVID-19 vaccine or a placebo.

This sequence joins TRBV6-5 and TRBJ1-6; 7 bases match TRBD1. V lost 6 bases to trimming and J lost 9 bases; unmatched junction nucleotides: 8. Per germline, CDR1 MNHEY and CDR2 SVGAGI. The CDR3 is made up of 14 amino acids. CDR3 DNA: TGTGCCAGCAGAAGGGCCGCAGGGGGTTCACCCCTCCACTTT. Its translation: CASRRAAGGSPLHF.

The sample holds a few counts of this clone. The CDR3 DNA follows: TGTGCCAGCAGCTTGAATTGGGTATCTGGAAACACCATATATTTT. This sequence encodes CASSLNWVSGNTIYF. V and J are TRBV11-1 and TRBJ1-3, with no clear D. Germline assignment: CDR1 SGHAT and CDR2 FQDESV (reference sequence). This CDR3 region has 15 residues. Trimming took 3 bases from V and 1 from J, leaving 10 bases between them.

This clone was recorded once. The genes are TRBV10-3 and TRBJ1-5; perhaps TRBD1 as D (5 bases). CDR1 and CDR2 from the germline V gene are ENHRY and SYGVKD. Trimming stripped 8 bases from V and 3 bases from J, with 8 bases between. This CDR3 has 12 amino acids. CDR3 DNA: TGTGCCATCGGGGGAAACAATCAGCCCCAGCATTTT. This codes for CAIGGNNQPQHF.

The chain is built from TRBV19 and TRBJ2-3, with TRBD2 matching over 14 bases. J lost 6 bases, V lost 8 bases, and 25 bases had no gene match. The CDR3 is made up of 21 amino acids. Per the germline V gene, CDR1 is LNHDA and CDR2 is SQIVND (reference sequence). CDR3: CASPPPAGLAGGRLSGDTQYF. The CDR3 nucleotides read TGTGCCAGTCCCCCTCCTGCAGGACTAGCGGGGGGACGCCTCTCGGGCGATACGCAGTATTTT.

This chain links TRBV2 with TRBJ2-1; D unresolved. The CDR3 totals 11 residues. Trimming cost V 5 bases and J 6 bases, with 5 bases left between them. Germline V gene sequence: CDR1 SNHLY, CDR2 FYNNEI. The CDR3 sequence: CASSPVNEQFF. Written as DNA, the CDR3 is TGTGCCAGCAGTCCGGTCAATGAGCAGTTCTTC.

This clone was recorded once. V gene TRBV30 combines with J gene TRBJ1-1; 7 nucleotides line up with TRBD1. Germline loops: CDR1 GTSNPN, CDR2 SVGIG (reference sequence). The length of the CDR3 is 13 residues. J gave up 0 bases and V 5 bases, and 3 bases lay outside the gene matches. CDR3 sequence (DNA): TGTGCCTGGGTGACAGGGATGAACACTGAAGCTTTCTTT. It specifies CAWVTGMNTEAFF.

The rearrangement joins TRBV7-2 to TRBJ2-3, with D hard to call. The CDR3 totals 14 residues. Trimming took 5 bases from V and 1 from J, leaving 10 bases between them. The germline gives CDR1 SGHTA, CDR2 FQGNSA. CDR3: CASSIQSGTDTQYF. The CDR3 bases are TGTGCCAGCAGCATACAGAGTGGCACAGATACGCAGTATTTT.

The chain employs TRBV19 and TRBJ1-5; D is perhaps TRBD1 (5 bases). The CDR3 contains 14 residues. Germline V gene data show CDR1 as LNHDA and CDR2 as SQIVND (reference sequence). Trimming took 8 bases from V and 5 from J, leaving 16 bases between them. CDR3 region: CASQNLTAYQPQHF. The CDR3 bases are TGTGCCAGTCAAAATCTGACAGCATATCAGCCCCAGCATTTT.

The gene calls are TRBV6-6 and TRBJ2-5, with 15 bases that match TRBD2. CDR1 is MNHNY, CDR2 SVGAGI, per germline (reference sequence). The CDR3 covers 17 residues. Trimming at V came to 5 bases and at J to 4 bases, leaving 8 bases not matched to a gene. CDR3 protein: CASSRWTSGGARETQYF. The CDR3 coding sequence is TGTGCCAGCAGTCGATGGACTAGCGGGGGGGCCAGAGAGACCCAGTACTTC.

This chain links TRBV2 with TRBJ1-3; 7 bases line up with TRBD1. J was trimmed by 1 base and V by 5 bases; bases with no gene match: 5. The CDR3 consists of 15 residues. The germline CDR1 and CDR2 sequences are SNHLY and FYNNEI. The DNA of the CDR3 is TGTGCCAGCAGTAGTGACAGGGTATCTGGAAACACCATATATTTT. The encoded protein is CASSSDRVSGNTIYF.

This clone has only one observation. V is TRBV11-2 and J is TRBJ1-5; possible D gene TRBD1, 5 bases. The CDR3 totals 16 residues. Germline V lookup: CDR1 SGHAT, CDR2 FQNNGV. Deletions cut 5 bases from V and 1 base from J, with 15 bases between. The CDR3 protein is CASSTGLRGSNQPQHF. The CDR3 DNA reads TGTGCCAGCAGCACCGGGCTGCGGGGGAGCAATCAGCCCCAGCATTTT. Variable domain in full (rest from reference TRBV11-2 and TRBJ1-5): EAGVAQSPRYKIIEKRQSVAFWCNPISGHATLYWYQQILGQGPKLLIQFQNNGVVDDSQLPKDRFSAERLKGVDSTLKIQPAKLEDSAVYLCASSTGLRGSNQPQHFGDGTRLSIL.

The chain combines TRBV27 with TRBJ1-5, with 9 bases matching TRBD1. This CDR3 comprises 16 residues. V shed 1 base and J 6 bases; nucleotides not matched to a gene: 7. Looked up from germline, CDR1 is MNHEY and CDR2 is SMNVEV (reference sequence). CDR3 nucleotide sequence: TGTGCCAGCAGTTTATTGGGGACAGGGACTTTTCAGCCCCAGCATTTT. Translating gives CASSLLGTGTFQPQHF.

The rearrangement links TRBV7-8 to TRBJ1-3; 9 bases align to TRBD1. The CDR3 runs 16 residues. Germline lookup yields CDR1 SGHVS and CDR2 FQNEAQ. V shed 5 bases, J shed 6 bases, and the junction held 11 bases outside the gene matches. The CDR3 is CASSVTGTGRANTIYF. The CDR3 DNA is TGTGCCAGCAGCGTGACCGGGACAGGGAGGGCAAACACCATATATTTT.

This clone occurred once. CDR3 residues: CSGQGTGTEAFF. The CDR3 bases are TGCAGCGGACAGGGGACGGGCACTGAAGCTTTCTTT. The rearrangement links TRBV29-1 to TRBJ1-1; 8 nucleotides line up with TRBD1. The CDR3 consists of 12 residues. J lost 4 bases, V lost 7 bases, and 5 bases had no gene match. CDR1 is SQVTM, CDR2 ANQGSEA, per germline.

The chain carries TRBV5-6 and TRBJ1-3; unclear D gene. The V gene lost 2 bases and the J gene lost 0 bases, with 6 bases spanning the gap. This CDR3 is built from 14 residues. CDR1 and CDR2 from the germline V gene are SGHDT and YYEEEE. The CDR3: CASSFGYSGNTIYF. The CDR3 nucleotides are TGTGCCAGCAGCTTTGGGTACTCTGGAAACACCATATATTTT.

The V gene is TRBV30, the J gene TRBJ2-5; 8 nucleotides line up with TRBD1. The CDR3 sequence is 15 residues long. V lost 5 bases to trimming and J lost 4 bases; unmatched junction nucleotides: 12. The germline V gene has CDR1 GTSNPN and CDR2 SVGIG (reference sequence). Here the CDR3 reads CAWGLDRGLGETQYF. CDR3 in DNA: TGTGCCTGGGGATTAGACAGGGGTTTAGGAGAGACCCAGTACTTC.

The chain carries TRBV5-1 and TRBJ1-2; tentative D call: TRBD1 (5 bases). Trimming took off 6 bases at V and 7 bases at J, with 19 bases between the two ends. There are 14 residues in the CDR3. CDR1 is SGHRS, CDR2 YFSETQ, per germline. CDR3 nucleotides: TGCGCCAGCACCGAACACCGTGGTGGGGGTGGCTACACCTTC. Amino acids: CASTEHRGGGGYTF.

The chain carries TRBV4-3 and TRBJ2-1; D not certain. This CDR3 has 15 residues. Per germline, CDR1 LGHNA and CDR2 YSLEER. The ends were cut back, 2 bases at V and 0 bases at J, with 8 bases in the middle. CDR3 in amino acids: CASSQSQFSYNEQFF. The DNA for the CDR3 is TGCGCCAGCAGCCAATCTCAGTTCTCCTACAATGAGCAGTTCTTC.

V is TRBV19 and J is TRBJ2-7, with D tentatively TRBD1 (6 bases). Per germline, CDR1 LNHDA and CDR2 SQIVND (reference sequence). Trimming cost V 7 bases and J 1 base, with 11 bases left between them. The CDR3 sequence is 13 residues long. CDR3 residues: CASTGVGSYEQYF. CDR3 DNA sequence: TGTGCCAGTACAGGGGTGGGGTCCTACGAGCAGTACTTC.

This chain joins TRBV7-3 and TRBJ2-5, with D hard to call. The CDR3 covers 13 residues. Trimming removed 4 bases at V and 5 bases at J, with 11 bases between. Per the germline V gene, CDR1 is SGHTA and CDR2 is FQGTGA. The CDR3 reads CASSSTVGETQYF. As DNA, the CDR3 is TGTGCCAGCAGCTCCACAGTGGGGGAGACCCAGTACTTC.

The rearrangement uses TRBV18 and TRBJ2-7; D gene unclear. Germline V gene sequence: CDR1 KGHSH, CDR2 LQKENI. CDR3 length: 13 amino acids. V was clipped by 3 bases and J by 6 bases, with 12 bases between them. CDR3 DNA sequence: TGTGCCAGCTCACCCTCTCGGGCCCTCGAGCAGTACTTC. Amino acid sequence: CASSPSRALEQYF.

The DNA for the CDR3 is TGTGCCAGCAGTTTAAGTTGGAGGGCCCGCGCCTACGAGCAGTACTTC. It translates to CASSLSWRARAYEQYF. The V and J genes are TRBV27 and TRBJ2-7; possible D gene TRBD2, 6 bases. Trimming pared 2 bases from V and 2 bases from J, leaving 16 bases between. Germline V gene sequence: CDR1 MNHEY, CDR2 SMNVEV (reference sequence). This CDR3 is built from 16 residues.

The chain combines TRBV7-2 with TRBJ1-5, with TRBD1 matching 7 bases. V lost 5 bases, J lost 4 bases, and 8 bases stayed unmatched. The germline CDR1 and CDR2 sequences are SGHTA and FQGNSA. This CDR3 contains 15 residues. The CDR3 sequence is CASSPTRGINQPQHF. The DNA of the CDR3 is TGTGCCAGCAGCCCCACCAGGGGGATAAATCAGCCCCAGCATTTT.

The V and J genes are TRBV18 and TRBJ1-2; the D gene is possibly TRBD1 (5 bases). From germline, CDR1 is KGHSH and CDR2 LQKENI. The V and J ends lost 1 base and 6 bases respectively, with 21 bases between them. CDR3 length: 17 amino acids. CDR3 in amino acids: CASSPRVSGTSMDGYTF. In nucleotides, the CDR3 is TGTGCCAGCTCACCACGTGTTTCGGGGACGTCGATGGATGGCTACACCTTC. The full variable domain, completed using reference TRBV18 and TRBJ1-2, is NAGVMQNPRHLVRRRGQEARLRCSPMKGHSHVYWYRQLPEEGLKFMVYLQKENIIDESGMPKERFSAEFPKEGPSILRIQQVVRGDSAAYFCASSPRVSGTSMDGYTFGSGTRLTVV.

The chain has TRBV19 and TRBJ1-1; D gene unclear. This CDR3 comprises 12 residues. Between the trimmed V and J ends, which lost 3 bases and 1 base, there was a span of 3 bases. In germline, CDR1 is LNHDA, CDR2 SQIVND (reference sequence). The CDR3 region is CASSIRNTEAFF. CDR3 DNA: TGTGCCAGTAGTATCAGGAACACTGAAGCTTTCTTT. The full variable domain, completed using reference TRBV19 and TRBJ1-1, is DGGITQSPKYLFRKEGQNVTLSCEQNLNHDAMYWYRQDPGQGLRLIYYSQIVNDFQKGDIAEGYSVSREKKESFPLTVTSAQKNPTAFYLCASSIRNTEAFFGQGTRLTVV.

The chain has TRBV6-5 and TRBJ1-2; tentative D call: TRBD1 (6 bases). CDR3 length equals 12 residues. The germline CDR1 and CDR2 sequences are MNHEY and SVGAGI. The V gene lost 9 bases and the J gene lost 10 bases, with 18 bases spanning the gap. The CDR3 region has the DNA TGTGCCAGACGGAGCCTTAAGGGGGACTACACCTTC. This sequence encodes CARRSLKGDYTF.

The chain joins TRBV27 to TRBJ2-1; 9 bases agree with TRBD2. J was trimmed by 8 bases and V by 5 bases; bases with no gene match: 7. There are 14 residues in the CDR3. Germline V lookup: CDR1 MNHEY, CDR2 SMNVEV (reference sequence). Here the CDR3 DNA reads TGTGCCAGCAGTCCCTCGTTAGCGGGAGATGAGCAGTTCTTC. It is translated as CASSPSLAGDEQFF.

This clone was observed a single time. The chain has TRBV7-9 and TRBJ1-1, with D possibly TRBD1 on 5 matching bases. CDR1 is SEHNR and CDR2 is FQNEAQ in the germline V gene (reference sequence). Trimming shortened V by 6 bases and J by 1 base, and 9 bases separated the two germline ends. CDR3 length equals 13 residues. Written as DNA, the CDR3 is TGTGCCAGCAGGTCGAGGGGGAACACTGAAGCTTTCTTT. It translates to CASRSRGNTEAFF.

The rearrangement joins TRBV11-2 to TRBJ2-1, with D unresolved. Germline V gene sequence: CDR1 SGHAT, CDR2 FQNNGV. Trimming shortened V by 1 base and J by 4 bases, and 8 bases separated the two germline ends. The CDR3 extends over 14 amino acids. As DNA, the CDR3 is TGTGCCAGCAGCTTAGCGAGTGGGTACAATGAGCAGTTCTTC. This encodes CASSLASGYNEQFF.

The chain has TRBV5-8 and TRBJ2-3; D might be TRBD1 (6 bases). Deletions cut 4 bases from V and 3 bases from J, with 15 bases between. The germline V gene encodes CDR1 SGHTS and CDR2 YDEGEE. The CDR3 is 15 amino acids. This chain's CDR3 is CASSPIGQRTDTQYF. CDR3 sequence (DNA): TGTGCCAGCAGCCCTATAGGACAGAGGACAGATACGCAGTATTTT.

J is TRBJ1-1 and V is TRBV5-1; tentatively, D is TRBD1 (5 bases). There are 15 residues in the CDR3. Trimming removed 0 bases at V and 4 bases at J, with 13 bases between. Germline V lookup: CDR1 SGHRS, CDR2 YFSETQ. The CDR3 DNA reads as TGCGCCAGCAGCTTGGCCTTAGGGACGGCCACTGAAGCTTTCTTT. It is translated as CASSLALGTATEAFF.